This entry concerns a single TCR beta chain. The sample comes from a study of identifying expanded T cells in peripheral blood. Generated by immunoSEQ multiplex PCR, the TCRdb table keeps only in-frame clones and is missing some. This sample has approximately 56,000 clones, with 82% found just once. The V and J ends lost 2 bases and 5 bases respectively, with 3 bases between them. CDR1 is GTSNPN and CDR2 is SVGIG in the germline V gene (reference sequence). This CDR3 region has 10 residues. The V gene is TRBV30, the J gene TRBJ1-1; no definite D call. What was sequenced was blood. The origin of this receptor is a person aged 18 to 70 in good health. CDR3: CAWSRTEAFF. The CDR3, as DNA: TGTGCCTGGAGTAGGACTGAAGCTTTCTTT.